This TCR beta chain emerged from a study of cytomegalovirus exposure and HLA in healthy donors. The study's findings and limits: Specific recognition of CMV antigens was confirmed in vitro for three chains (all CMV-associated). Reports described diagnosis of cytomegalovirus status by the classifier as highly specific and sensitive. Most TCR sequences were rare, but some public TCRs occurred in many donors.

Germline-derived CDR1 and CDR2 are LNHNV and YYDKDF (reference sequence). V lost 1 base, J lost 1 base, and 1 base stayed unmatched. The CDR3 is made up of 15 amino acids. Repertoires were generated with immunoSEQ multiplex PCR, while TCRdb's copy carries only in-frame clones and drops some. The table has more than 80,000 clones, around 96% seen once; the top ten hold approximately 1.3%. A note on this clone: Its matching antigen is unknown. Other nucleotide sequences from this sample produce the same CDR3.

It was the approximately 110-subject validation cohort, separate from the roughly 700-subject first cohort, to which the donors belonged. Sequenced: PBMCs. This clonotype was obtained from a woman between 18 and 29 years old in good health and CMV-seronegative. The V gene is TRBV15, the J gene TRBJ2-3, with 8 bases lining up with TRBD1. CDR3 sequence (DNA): TGTGCCACCAGCAGAGCGACAGGGGGCACAGATACGCAGTATTTT. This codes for CATSRATGGTDTQYF.